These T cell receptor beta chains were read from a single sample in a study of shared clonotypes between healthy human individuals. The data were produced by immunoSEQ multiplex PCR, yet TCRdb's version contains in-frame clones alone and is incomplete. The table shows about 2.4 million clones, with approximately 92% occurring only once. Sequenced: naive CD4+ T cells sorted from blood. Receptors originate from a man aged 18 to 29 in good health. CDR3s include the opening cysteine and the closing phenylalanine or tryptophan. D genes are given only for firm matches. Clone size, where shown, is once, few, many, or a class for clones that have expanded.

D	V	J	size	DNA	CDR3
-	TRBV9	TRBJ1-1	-	TGTGCCAGCAGCGAGGGCCGGCGCGCGAACACTGAAGCTTTCTTT	CASSEGRRANTEAFF
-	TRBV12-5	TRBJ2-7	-	TGTGCTAGTGGTTTGGCGTTAATGGGTGGCCAAAGTGTCTACGAGCAGTACTTC	CASGLALMGGQSVYEQYF
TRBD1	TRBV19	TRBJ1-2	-	TGTGCCAGTAGTATAAACAGGGGGCCTAACTATGGCTACACCTTC	CASSINRGPNYGYTF
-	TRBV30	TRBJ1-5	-	TGTGCCTGGAGTGGCCCGGGATCAAGGTTCGATCAGCCCCAGCATTTT	CAWSGPGSRFDQPQHF
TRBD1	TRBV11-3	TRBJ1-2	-	TGTGCCAGCAGCTTACAGGGGGCAATTTATGGCTACACCTTC	CASSLQGAIYGYTF
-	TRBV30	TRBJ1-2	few	TGTGCCTGGAATTTTAAATCTGGCTACACCTTC	CAWNFKSGYTF
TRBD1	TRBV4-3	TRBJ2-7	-	TGCGCCAGCAGCCGCTCGACAGGGGCCTCCTACGAGCAGTACTTC	CASSRSTGASYEQYF
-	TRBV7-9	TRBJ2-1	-	TGTGCCAGCAGCAGAGCCGGGCCCCAGGGTGAGCAGTTCTTC	CASSRAGPQGEQFF
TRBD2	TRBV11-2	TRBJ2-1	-	TGTGCCAGCATCGACAATGGACTAGCGGGAGCACTTGAGCAGTTCTTC	CASIDNGLAGALEQFF
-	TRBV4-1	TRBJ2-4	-	TGCGCCAGCAGCCCTCCGGAGTCAGCAGGGGCCAAAAACATTCAGTACTTC	CASSPPESAGAKNIQYF
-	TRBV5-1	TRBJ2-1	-	TGCGCCAGCAGCTACGACGGCGCCACCTACAATGAGCAGTTCTTC	CASSYDGATYNEQFF
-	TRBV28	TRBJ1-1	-	TGTGCCAGCATTGGACAGCTGAACACTGAAGCTTTCTTT	CASIGQLNTEAFF
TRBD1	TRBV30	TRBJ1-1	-	TGTGCCTGGAGTGTCCCGGGACAGCGAGCCGTATTCACTGAAGCTTTCTTT	CAWSVPGQRAVFTEAFF
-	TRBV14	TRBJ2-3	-	TGTGCCAGCAGCCACTTTAGCAGCGATACGCAGTATTTT	CASSHFSSDTQYF
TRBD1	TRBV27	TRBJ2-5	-	TGTGCCAGCAGGGAAACAGGGGGCAGAAAGACCCAGTACTTC	CASRETGGRKTQYF
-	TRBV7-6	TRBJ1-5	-	TGTGCCAGCAGCCTCGAGGGGAATAGCAATCAGCCCCAGCATTTT	CASSLEGNSNQPQHF
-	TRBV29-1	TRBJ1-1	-	TGCAGCTCAGAAAGGGGGGTGGAGGGGACTGAAGCTTTCTTT	CSSERGVEGTEAFF
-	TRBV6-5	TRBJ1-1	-	TGTGCCAGCAGCCCCCCCGGACAGAGAGAAGAAGCTTTCTTT	CASSPPGQREEAFF
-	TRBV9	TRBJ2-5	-	TGTGCCAGCAGCGCCCGAACAGGACTGCGAGAGACCCAGTACTTC	CASSARTGLRETQYF
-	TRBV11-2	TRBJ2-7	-	TGTGCCAGCAGCTTAGGGACCGCTCTCGGGCAGTACTTC	CASSLGTALGQYF
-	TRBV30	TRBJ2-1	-	TGTGCCTGGAGTCGACAGGGTAGCGGAGAGCAGTTCTTC	CAWSRQGSGEQFF
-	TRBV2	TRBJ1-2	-	TGTGCCAGCAGTGGGGGGATTCTTCCATATGGCTACACCTTC	CASSGGILPYGYTF
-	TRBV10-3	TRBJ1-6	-	TGTGCCATCAGACCCACGGGGGGCGGGAATTCACCCCTCCACTTT	CAIRPTGGGNSPLHF
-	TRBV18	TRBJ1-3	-	TGTGCCAGCTCACCACTTCCGGACACCTCTGGAAACACCATATATTTT	CASSPLPDTSGNTIYF
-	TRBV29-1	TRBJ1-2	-	TGCAGCGTTCACGGCCATAACTATGGCTACACCTTC	CSVHGHNYGYTF
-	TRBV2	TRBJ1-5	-	TGTGCCAGCAGTGAATGGCGCAATCAGCCCCAGCATTTT	CASSEWRNQPQHF
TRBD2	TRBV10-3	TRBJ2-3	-	TGTGCCATCATCGCTAGCGGTACTAGCACAGATACGCAGTATTTT	CAIIASGTSTDTQYF
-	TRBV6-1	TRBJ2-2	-	TGTGCCAGCAGTGCCAGGGAGGACGGCGGGGAGCTGTTTTTT	CASSAREDGGELFF
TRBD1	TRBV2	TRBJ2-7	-	TGTGCCAGCAGGCCCCGGGGACAGCCTACGTCTCGAGAGCAGTACTTC	CASRPRGQPTSREQYF
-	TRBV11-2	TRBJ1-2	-	TGTGCCAGCAGCTTGCCAGGGAGGGATGGCTACACCTTC	CASSLPGRDGYTF
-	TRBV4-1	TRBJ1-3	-	TGCGCCAGCAGCCTTGCCACGGGACTTGGAAACACCATATATTTT	CASSLATGLGNTIYF
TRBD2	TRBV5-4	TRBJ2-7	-	TGTGCCAGCAGCTCTGTGACATGGACTAGCGTTAGGGGCGAGCAGTACTTC	CASSSVTWTSVRGEQYF
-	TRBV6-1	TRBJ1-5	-	TGTGCCAGCAGTGAAGTCACAGGCAATCAGCCCCAGCATTTT	CASSEVTGNQPQHF
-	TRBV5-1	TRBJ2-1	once	TGCGCCAGCAGCTTGAGAGGGGTCAATGAGCAGTTCTTC	CASSLRGVNEQFF
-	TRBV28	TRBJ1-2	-	TGTGCCAGCAGTTTAGATGGGGTACGCCTCTTCTTC	CASSLDGVRLFF
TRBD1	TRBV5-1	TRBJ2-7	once	TGCGCCAGCAGCTTGGGGCCGGGACAGGAGTACGAGCAGTACTTC	CASSLGPGQEYEQYF
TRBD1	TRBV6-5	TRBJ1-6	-	TGTGCCAGCAGCAGGACAGGGGATAATTCACCCCTCCACTTT	CASSRTGDNSPLHF
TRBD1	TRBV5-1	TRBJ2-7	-	TGCGCCAGCAGCTTGAGGCAGGGACAGGGGGCATACGAGCAGTACTTC	CASSLRQGQGAYEQYF
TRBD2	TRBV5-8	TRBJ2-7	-	TGTGCCAGCAGCTCGCCCGGACTAGCGGGAACTTACTACGAGCAGTACTTC	CASSSPGLAGTYYEQYF
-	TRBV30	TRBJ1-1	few	TGTGCCTGGAGCCAGGAAGCTGAAGCTTTCTTT	CAWSQEAEAFF
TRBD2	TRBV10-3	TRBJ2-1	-	TGTGCCATCAGTGCGGGACTAGCGGGGGTACGCGATGAGCAGTTCTTC	CAISAGLAGVRDEQFF
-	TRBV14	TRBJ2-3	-	TGTGCCAGCAGCCAAGATGGGACGGGGCCAGATACGCAGTATTTT	CASSQDGTGPDTQYF
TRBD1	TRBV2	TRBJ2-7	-	TGTGCCAGCAGTGGCCAGGGGGCTTCCTACGAGCAGTACTTC	CASSGQGASYEQYF
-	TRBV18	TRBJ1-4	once	TGTGCCAGCACGGGACTTTCGGCTAATGAAAAACTGTTTTTT	CASTGLSANEKLFF
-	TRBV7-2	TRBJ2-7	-	TGTGCCAGCAGCTGGGCTCATCAGTACGAGCAGTACTTC	CASSWAHQYEQYF
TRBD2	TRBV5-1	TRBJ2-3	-	TGCGCCAGCAGCTTGAGGGCTAGCGGGAGTGCAGATACGCAGTATTTT	CASSLRASGSADTQYF
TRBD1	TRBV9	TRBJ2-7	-	TGTGCCAGCAGCGTAGCTGGGACAGGGAGCTCCTACGAGCAGTACTTC	CASSVAGTGSSYEQYF
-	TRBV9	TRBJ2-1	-	TGTGCCAGCAGCGAACTAGGCCTCTCCTACAATGAGCAGTTCTTC	CASSELGLSYNEQFF
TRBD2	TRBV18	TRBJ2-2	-	TGTGCCAGCTCACCACTAAGCGGGGTACACTCCGGGGAGCTGTTTTTT	CASSPLSGVHSGELFF
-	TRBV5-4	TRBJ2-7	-	TGTGCCAGCAGCCGGATGGGGGAGCAGTACTTC	CASSRMGEQYF
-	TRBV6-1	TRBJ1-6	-	TGTGCCAGCAGTGAAACGACAGATAATTCACCCCTCCACTTT	CASSETTDNSPLHF
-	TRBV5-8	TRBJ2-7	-	TGTGCCAGCAGCTTGCGGCGTATCAGGGCCGCCGAGCAGTACTTC	CASSLRRIRAAEQYF
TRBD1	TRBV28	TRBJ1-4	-	TGTGCCAGCAGTCAAACGGGACAGGGGACACTGGGGGAAAAACTGTTTTTT	CASSQTGQGTLGEKLFF
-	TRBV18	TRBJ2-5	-	TGTGCCAGCTCACCAAATTATGGGGGGCAAGAGACCCAGTACTTC	CASSPNYGGQETQYF
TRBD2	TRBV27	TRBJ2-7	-	TGTGCCAGCAGCCCCACGGGACTAGCGGGCTACGAGCAGTACTTC	CASSPTGLAGYEQYF
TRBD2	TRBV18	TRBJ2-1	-	TGTGCCAGCTCATCGATCCTAGCGGGAAGCTCCTACAATGAGCAGTTCTTC	CASSSILAGSSYNEQFF